This is a list of T cell receptor beta chains from one sample in a study of T-cell memory formation after mild COVID-19. TCRdb passed the 5' RACE reads through MiXCR, listing each CDR3 protein once. Here the sample spans under 450,000 distinct CDR3 sequences, 20% to 25% being singletons. The sample was PBMCs or a T cell subset sorted from them (not recorded which). The source is a man aged 18 to 29 who had mild COVID-19 (a few samples of this study predate the infection). Cell type and time point are not known. Each CDR3 is given with its conserved first and last residue. The D gene is left open where the match is weak. Some rows have no size entry. The others give once, few or many, or a class for an expanded clone.

CDR3 length,J gene,D gene,clone size,V gene,CDR3 DNA,CDR3 protein
15,TRBJ1-5,.,few,TRBV6-2/TRBV6-3,TGTGCCAGCAGTTACCGAGGGAATAGCAATCAGCCCCAGCATTTT,CASSYRGNSNQPQHF
13,TRBJ2-5,TRBD1,.,TRBV15,TGTGCCACCAGCAGAAGACAGGGAGAGACCCAGTACTTC,CATSRRQGETQYF
14,TRBJ2-5,.,.,TRBV7-2,TGTGCCAGCAATCTCCGGGGGCTTACCCAGACCCAGTACTTC,CASNLRGLTQTQYF
16,TRBJ1-1,TRBD1,.,TRBV7-6,TGTGCCAGCAGCTTAGCTCCCGACAGGGGGAACACTGAAGCTTTCTTT,CASSLAPDRGNTEAFF
16,TRBJ2-5,TRBD1,.,TRBV7-6,TGTGCCAGCAGCGTTGGACAGGGCACTCAATTGGGGACCCAGTACTTC,CASSVGQGTQLGTQYF
15,TRBJ2-1,.,few,TRBV4-3,TGCGCCAGCAGCCAAGAATCTAGCTCCTACAATGAGCAGTTCTTC,CASSQESSSYNEQFF
14,TRBJ2-7,.,.,TRBV30,TGTGCCTGGAGGGGCAGGGACCTGGGGTACGAGCAGTACTTC,CAWRGRDLGYEQYF
13,TRBJ1-2,TRBD1,.,TRBV7-3,TGTGCCAGCAGCACCCAGACAGGGCAGGGCTACACCTTC,CASSTQTGQGYTF
12,TRBJ1-2,.,few,TRBV7-9,TGTGCCAGCAGCTTAGAGTACCATGGCTACACCTTC,CASSLEYHGYTF
11,TRBJ1-5,.,few,TRBV21-1,TGTGCCAGCAGTAGCAATCAGCCCCAGCATTTT,CASSSNQPQHF
13,TRBJ1-2,TRBD1,few,TRBV29-1,TGCAGCGTTTCCGGGACAGGGGTCTATGGCTACACCTTC,CSVSGTGVYGYTF
14,TRBJ1-1,.,many,TRBV7-9,TGTGCCAGCAGCCCAGGGACCCCGGGCACTGAAGCTTTCTTT,CASSPGTPGTEAFF
13,TRBJ2-3,.,few,TRBV5-1,TGCGCCAGCAGCTACGGACCCGGGAATACGCAGTATTTT,CASSYGPGNTQYF
17,TRBJ1-5,TRBD1,few,TRBV23-1,TGCGCCAGCAGCCGAGGGGACAGGGCGACTTGCAATCAGCCCCAGCATTTT,CASSRGDRATCNQPQHF
15,TRBJ1-4,.,.,TRBV9,TGTGCCAGCAGCGTAGCTGGGGCAGGTAATGAAAAACTGTTTTTT,CASSVAGAGNEKLFF
14,TRBJ1-1,.,.,TRBV6-5,TGTGCCAGCAGGCCGGCGGTCATGAACACTGAAGCTTTCTTT,CASRPAVMNTEAFF
17,TRBJ2-4,.,few,TRBV4-3,TGCGCCAGCAGCCAAGACCCGATAGGAGTAGCCAAAAACATTCAGTACTTC,CASSQDPIGVAKNIQYF
13,TRBJ2-5,.,.,TRBV12-3/TRBV12-4,TGTGCCAGCAGTTTTAGGGGGTGGGAGACCCAGTACTTC,CASSFRGWETQYF
14,TRBJ2-5,.,few,TRBV6-5,TGTGCCAGTCGGTTTTCGGGGGCCCAAGAGACCCAGTACTTC,CASRFSGAQETQYF
12,TRBJ2-7,.,.,TRBV5-1,TGCGCCAGCAGCTCCCGACTCTACGAGCAGTACTTC,CASSSRLYEQYF
11,TRBJ2-5,.,many,TRBV7-8,TGTGCCAGCAGCGTACAAGAGACCCAGTACTTC,CASSVQETQYF
16,TRBJ1-6,.,.,TRBV12-3/TRBV12-4,TGTGCCAGCAGTTTAGGGGGGGGCTCCTATAATTCACCCCTCCACTTT,CASSLGGGSYNSPLHF
18,TRBJ2-2,TRBD1,.,TRBV6-6,TGTGCCAGCAGTTTCGAACCTATCAGGGGGCGACAAACCGGGGAGCTGTTTTTT,CASSFEPIRGRQTGELFF
12,TRBJ1-2,TRBD1,.,TRBV30,TGTGCCTGGAGCACCGACAGGGATGGCTACACCTTC,CAWSTDRDGYTF
14,TRBJ2-1,TRBD2,.,TRBV7-9,TGTGCCCTAGCGGGGCCGAGCTCCTACAATGAGCAGTTCTTC,CALAGPSSYNEQFF
15,TRBJ1-1,.,.,TRBV5-5,TGTGCCAGCAGCCAATATGGGAGGCTCGACACTGAAGCTTTCTTT,CASSQYGRLDTEAFF
14,TRBJ2-7,.,.,TRBV12-3/TRBV12-4,TGTGCCAGCAGTTTAGGGACTTATCTAGGCGAGCAGTACTTC,CASSLGTYLGEQYF
15,TRBJ2-1,.,few,TRBV7-9,TGTGCCAGCAGCTCCCATCGTGACAGTTACAATGAGCAGTTCTTC,CASSSHRDSYNEQFF
14,TRBJ2-6,.,.,TRBV20-1,TGCAGTGCCGAGACTGCATCTGGGGCCAACGTCCTGACTTTC,CSAETASGANVLTF